This section outlines one T cell receptor beta chain sequence together with its context. Its antigen remains unknown. This record comes from a study of vaccination effects on CD4 cells after COVID-19. Study background: Before sequencing took place, the ViraFEST assay used viral peptide pools to expand antigen-specific CD4+ T cells. General study points: For convalescents, most of the spike-reactive clones seen post-vaccine were new vaccine-induced clones.

The assay was immunoSEQ multiplex PCR, and TCRdb's table has in-frame clones only and misses some. This table has tens of thousands of clones, under 80% appearing once. This CDR3 has 17 residues. Germline V gives CDR1 KGHDR, CDR2 SFDVKD. V shed 2 bases, J shed 0 bases, and the junction held 3 bases outside the gene matches. With more than nine days of culture completed, CD4+ T cells were isolated. V is TRBV24-1 and J is TRBJ2-3, with TRBD2 matching 11 bases. The sample was CD4+ T cells from PBMCs cultured without peptide, taken before COVID-19 vaccination. The receptor's source is a human donor who had a prior SARS-CoV-2 infection. The CDR3 loop reads CATSDSGLAVSTDTQYF. DNA for the CDR3: TGTGCCACCAGTGATTCGGGACTAGCGGTTAGCACAGATACGCAGTATTTT.